This T cell receptor (beta chain) was observed in a study of T-cell memory formation after mild COVID-19. CDR1 is MNHEY, CDR2 SVGAGI, per germline. The CDR3 loop spans 13 amino acids. V shed 1 base and J shed 10 bases, with 11 bases lying between them. The table lists this clonotype with many counts. The antigen remains undetermined. Study-wide results and limits: CD4+ bias marked clones expanding day 15 to 37, unlike balanced contracting clones.

With constant-segment primers, 5'RACE yielded cDNA libraries of TCR alpha and TCR beta that carried sample barcodes and UMIs. TCRdb analysed the 5' RACE reads with MiXCR anew, one entry per CDR3 protein. The sample consists of roughly 200,000 distinct CDR3 sequences, 16% of them appearing once. The chain links TRBV6-5 to TRBJ2-1; D is uncertain. The sequenced sample consisted of PBMCs or a T cell subset sorted from them (not recorded which). The source of this sequence is an adult woman who had mild COVID-19 (a few samples of this study predate the infection). Cell type and time point are not known. Here the CDR3 DNA reads TGTGCCAGCAGTTACTACAACAGCGTGGAGCAGTTCTTC. Translated: CASSYYNSVEQFF.